Listed below are T cell receptor beta chains from one sample, sequenced in a study of beta chain features in type 1 diabetes. Clones were read by immunoSEQ multiplex PCR, and TCRdb kept only the in-frame ones, dropping some. Of about 340,000 clones listed, approximately 13% were seen once; the top ten hold around 0.016%. Sequencing used naive CD4+ T cells from blood. Source of these receptors: a woman aged 18-30 years with type 1 diabetes. CDR3s include the opening cysteine and the closing phenylalanine or tryptophan. Each record gives: J gene, V gene, clone size, D gene, CDR3 length, CDR3 DNA, CDR3 protein. D genes are given only for firm matches. Expanded clones are given a class, and other clones once, few, many or no size at all.

J: TRBJ1-2; V: TRBV7-2; size: -; D: TRBD1; length: 14; DNA: TGTGCCAGCAAACCAGACAGGGGCGGCTATGGCTACACCTTC; CDR3: CASKPDRGGYGYTF
J: TRBJ1-4; V: TRBV18; size: -; D: -; length: 16; DNA: TGTGCCAGCTCACCCGGCAGGGTGGCGACTAATGAAAAACTGTTTTTT; CDR3: CASSPGRVATNEKLFF
J: TRBJ2-5; V: TRBV9; size: -; D: -; length: 14; DNA: TGTGCCAGCAGCGTAGGGACAGCCCAAGAGACCCAGTACTTC; CDR3: CASSVGTAQETQYF
J: TRBJ1-2; V: TRBV5-1; size: few; D: -; length: 14; DNA: TGCGCCAGCAGCATCGGCGGGGGCGACTATGGCTACACCTTC; CDR3: CASSIGGGDYGYTF
J: TRBJ2-5; V: TRBV10-3; size: -; D: -; length: 11; DNA: TGTGCCATCAGTGTCGGAGAGACCCAGTACTTC; CDR3: CAISVGETQYF
J: TRBJ2-3; V: TRBV11-2; size: -; D: TRBD2; length: 16; DNA: TGTGCCAGCAGCTCGGGACTAGCGGGAGGTACAGATACGCAGTATTTT; CDR3: CASSSGLAGGTDTQYF
J: TRBJ2-2; V: TRBV9; size: -; D: TRBD1; length: 17; DNA: TGTGCCAGCAGCGTAGTTGCAGGGGGCATTAACACCGGGGAGCTGTTTTTT; CDR3: CASSVVAGGINTGELFF
J: TRBJ2-3; V: TRBV28; size: -; D: -; length: 12; DNA: TGTGCCAGCACCCCGGGCACAGATACGCAGTATTTT; CDR3: CASTPGTDTQYF
J: TRBJ2-5; V: TRBV15; size: -; D: -; length: 16; DNA: TGTGCCACCAGCAGAGGCGAGAGCCGGGTGGTAGTGACCCAGTACTTC; CDR3: CATSRGESRVVVTQYF
J: TRBJ2-1; V: TRBV4-1; size: few; D: TRBD1; length: 16; DNA: TGCGCCAGCAGCCGCGCACAGGGGTTTGTAGACAATGAGCAGTTCTTC; CDR3: CASSRAQGFVDNEQFF
J: TRBJ2-1; V: TRBV11-2; size: -; D: TRBD2; length: 16; DNA: TGTGCCAGCAGCTTAGATATAGCTAGCGGGAGTAATGAGCAGTTCTTC; CDR3: CASSLDIASGSNEQFF
J: TRBJ1-1; V: TRBV10-3; size: few; D: TRBD1; length: 13; DNA: TGTGCCACGAATGACAGGGAGAACACTGAAGCTTTCTTT; CDR3: CATNDRENTEAFF
J: TRBJ2-7; V: TRBV10-3; size: -; D: TRBD1; length: 14; DNA: TGTGCCATCAGTGACAGACAGGGTTTTGGCGAGCAGTACTTC; CDR3: CAISDRQGFGEQYF
J: TRBJ1-5; V: TRBV5-1; size: -; D: -; length: 13; DNA: TGCGCCAGCAGCTTGGCCGGGAATCAGCCCCAGCATTTT; CDR3: CASSLAGNQPQHF
J: TRBJ2-1; V: TRBV30; size: few; D: -; length: 18; DNA: TGTGCCTGGGACCGCGGGGGCCGGGGGTTCGTGTCCTACAATGAGCAGTTCTTC; CDR3: CAWDRGGRGFVSYNEQFF
J: TRBJ1-1; V: TRBV30; size: -; D: -; length: 12; DNA: TGTGCCTGGAGTGGGACAAATCAGGCAGCTTTCTTT; CDR3: CAWSGTNQAAFF
J: TRBJ2-1; V: TRBV9; size: few; D: TRBD2; length: 19; DNA: TGTGCCAGCAGCTGGTCTGGGGGACTAGCGGGAGAAGGGTACAATGAGCAGTTCTTC; CDR3: CASSWSGGLAGEGYNEQFF
J: TRBJ2-3; V: TRBV5-1; size: -; D: TRBD2; length: 14; DNA: TGCGCCAGCGGGACTAGCGGGCCTAGGGATACGCAGTATTTT; CDR3: CASGTSGPRDTQYF
J: TRBJ2-3; V: TRBV5-1; size: -; D: TRBD2; length: 14; DNA: TGCGCCAGCAGCCCACTAGCGGGAGCAGATACGCAGTATTTT; CDR3: CASSPLAGADTQYF
J: TRBJ2-6; V: TRBV18; size: -; D: -; length: 17; DNA: TGTGCCAGCTCACCAGGACCCCCAGGGACTGGGGCCAACGTCCTGACTTTC; CDR3: CASSPGPPGTGANVLTF
J: TRBJ1-2; V: TRBV28; size: -; D: -; length: 17; DNA: TGTGCCAGCAGTTTATCCGCGGGGGGCAGGTCTAACTATGGCTACACCTTC; CDR3: CASSLSAGGRSNYGYTF
J: TRBJ1-4; V: TRBV5-1; size: few; D: -; length: 15; DNA: TGCGCCAGCAGCTTGGCAGGGTCCACTAATGAAAAACTGTTTTTT; CDR3: CASSLAGSTNEKLFF